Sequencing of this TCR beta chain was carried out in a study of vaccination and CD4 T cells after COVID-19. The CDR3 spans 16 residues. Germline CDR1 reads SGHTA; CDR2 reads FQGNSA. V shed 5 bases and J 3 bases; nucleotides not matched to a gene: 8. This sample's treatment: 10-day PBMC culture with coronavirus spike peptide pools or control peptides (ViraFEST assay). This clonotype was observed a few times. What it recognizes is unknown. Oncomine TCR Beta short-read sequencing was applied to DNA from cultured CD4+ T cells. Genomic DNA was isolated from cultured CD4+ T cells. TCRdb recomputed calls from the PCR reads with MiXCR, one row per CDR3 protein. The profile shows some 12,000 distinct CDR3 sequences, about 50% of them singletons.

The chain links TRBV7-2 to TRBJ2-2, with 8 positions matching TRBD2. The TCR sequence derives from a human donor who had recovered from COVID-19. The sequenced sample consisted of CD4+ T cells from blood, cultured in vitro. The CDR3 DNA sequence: TGTGCCAGCAGCCGGCGCGGGACTAGTGACACCGGGGAGCTGTTTTTT. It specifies CASSRRGTSDTGELFF.